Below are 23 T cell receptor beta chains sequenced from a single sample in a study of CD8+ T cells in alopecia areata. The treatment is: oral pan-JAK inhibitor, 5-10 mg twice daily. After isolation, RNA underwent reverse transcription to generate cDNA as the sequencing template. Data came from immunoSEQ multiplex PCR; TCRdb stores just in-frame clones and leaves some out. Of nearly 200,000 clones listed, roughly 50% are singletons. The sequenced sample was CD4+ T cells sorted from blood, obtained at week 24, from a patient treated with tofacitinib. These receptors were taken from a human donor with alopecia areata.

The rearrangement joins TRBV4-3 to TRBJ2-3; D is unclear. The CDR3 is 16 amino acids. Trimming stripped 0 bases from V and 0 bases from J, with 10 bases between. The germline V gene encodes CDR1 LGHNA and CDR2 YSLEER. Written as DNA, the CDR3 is TGCGCCAGCAGCCAAGATAAGTACAGCAGCACAGATACGCAGTATTTT. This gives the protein CASSQDKYSSTDTQYF.

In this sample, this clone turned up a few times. The CDR3, as DNA: TGTGCCAGCAGTCCCCCGTCGGGGCCCGAGACCCAGTACTTC. This codes for CASSPPSGPETQYF. J is TRBJ2-5 and V is TRBV6-5; D may correspond to TRBD1 or TRBD2 (5 bases each). The CDR3 totals 14 residues. V lost 5 bases, J lost 5 bases, and 15 bases lay in between. Germline values: CDR1 MNHEY, CDR2 SVGAGI.

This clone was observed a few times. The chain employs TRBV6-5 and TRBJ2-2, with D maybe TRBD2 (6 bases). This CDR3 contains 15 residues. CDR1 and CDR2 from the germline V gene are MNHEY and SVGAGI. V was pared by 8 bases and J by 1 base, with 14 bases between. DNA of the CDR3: TGTGCCAGCGGGAAAGTGGGACTGAACACCGGGGAGCTGTTTTTT. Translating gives CASGKVGLNTGELFF.

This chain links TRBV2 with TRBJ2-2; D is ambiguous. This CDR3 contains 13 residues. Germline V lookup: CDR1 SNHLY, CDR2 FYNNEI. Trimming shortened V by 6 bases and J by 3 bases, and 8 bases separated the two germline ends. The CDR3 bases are TGTGCCAGCAGCTACTATTACACCGGGGAGCTGTTTTTT. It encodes CASSYYYTGELFF. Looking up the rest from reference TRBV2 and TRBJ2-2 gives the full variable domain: EPEVTQTPSHQVTQMGQEVILRCVPISNHLYFYWYRQILGQKVEFLVSFYNNEISEKSEIFDDQFSVERPDGSNFTLKIRSTKLEDSAMYFCASSYYYTGELFFGEGSRLTVL.

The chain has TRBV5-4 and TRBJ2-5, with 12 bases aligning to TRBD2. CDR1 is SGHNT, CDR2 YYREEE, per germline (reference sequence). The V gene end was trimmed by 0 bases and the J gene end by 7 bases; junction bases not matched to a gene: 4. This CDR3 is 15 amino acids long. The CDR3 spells CASSLEGLAGRTQYF. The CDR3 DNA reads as TGTGCCAGCAGCTTGGAAGGACTAGCGGGGCGGACCCAGTACTTC.

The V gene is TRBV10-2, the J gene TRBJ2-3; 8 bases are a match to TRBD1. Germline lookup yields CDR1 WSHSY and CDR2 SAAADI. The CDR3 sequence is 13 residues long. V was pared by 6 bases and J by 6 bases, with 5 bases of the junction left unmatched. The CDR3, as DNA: TGCGCCAGCAGCGCAGGGGGCGCGGATACGCAGTATTTT. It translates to CASSAGGADTQYF.

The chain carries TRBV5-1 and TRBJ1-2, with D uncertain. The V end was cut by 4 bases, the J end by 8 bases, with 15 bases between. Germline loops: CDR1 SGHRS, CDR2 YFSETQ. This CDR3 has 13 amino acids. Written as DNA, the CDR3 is TGCGCCAGCAGCGTGGGCATCCAGGACGGCTACACCTTC. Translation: CASSVGIQDGYTF.

The CDR3 DNA sequence: TGTGCCAGCCAGTCGCGTACAGGGGGTCCCCAAGAGACCCAGTACTTC. Protein product: CASQSRTGGPQETQYF. V is TRBV2 and J is TRBJ2-5, with 8 bases fitting TRBD1. Per the germline V gene, CDR1 is SNHLY and CDR2 is FYNNEI. With 8 bases clipped from V and 1 base from J, the junction kept 12 bases outside the gene matches. The CDR3 has 16 residues.

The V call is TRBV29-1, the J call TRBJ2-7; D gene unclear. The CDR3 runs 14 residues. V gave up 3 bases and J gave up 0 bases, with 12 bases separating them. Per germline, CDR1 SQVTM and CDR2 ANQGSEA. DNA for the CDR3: TGCAGCGTTGATTCGGGTCTTAGCTCCTACGAGCAGTACTTC. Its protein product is CSVDSGLSSYEQYF.

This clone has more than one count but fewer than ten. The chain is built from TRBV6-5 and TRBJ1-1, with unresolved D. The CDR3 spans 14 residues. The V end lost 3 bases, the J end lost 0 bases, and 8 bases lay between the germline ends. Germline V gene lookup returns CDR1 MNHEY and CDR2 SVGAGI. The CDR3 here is CASSYAQLNTEAFF. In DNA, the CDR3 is TGTGCCAGCAGTTATGCGCAGTTGAACACTGAAGCTTTCTTT.

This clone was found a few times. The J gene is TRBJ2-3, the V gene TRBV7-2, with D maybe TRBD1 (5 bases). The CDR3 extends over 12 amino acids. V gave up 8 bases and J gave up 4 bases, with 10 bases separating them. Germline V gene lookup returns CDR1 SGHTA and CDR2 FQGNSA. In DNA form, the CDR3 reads TGTGCCAGCGCCCCAGGGTCAGATACGCAGTATTTT. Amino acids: CASAPGSDTQYF. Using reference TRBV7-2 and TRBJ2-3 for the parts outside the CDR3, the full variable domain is GAGVSQSPSNKVTEKGKDVELRCDPISGHTALYWYRQSLGQGLEFLIYFQGNSAPDKSGLPSDRFSAERTGGSVSTLTIQRTQQEDSAVYLCASAPGSDTQYFGPGTRLTVL.

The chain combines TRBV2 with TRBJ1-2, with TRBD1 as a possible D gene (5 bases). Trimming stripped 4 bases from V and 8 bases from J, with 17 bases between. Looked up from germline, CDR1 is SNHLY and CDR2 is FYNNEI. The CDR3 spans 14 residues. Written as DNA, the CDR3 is TGTGCCAGCAGTGGGGACTTGCCTGAAGGCGGCTACACCTTC. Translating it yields CASSGDLPEGGYTF.

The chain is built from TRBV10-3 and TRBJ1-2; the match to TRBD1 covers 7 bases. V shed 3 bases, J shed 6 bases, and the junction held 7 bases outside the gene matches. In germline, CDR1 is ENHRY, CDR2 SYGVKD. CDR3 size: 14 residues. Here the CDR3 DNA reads TGTGCCATCAGTGATCAGCGACAGGGCGATGGCTACACCTTC. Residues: CAISDQRQGDGYTF.

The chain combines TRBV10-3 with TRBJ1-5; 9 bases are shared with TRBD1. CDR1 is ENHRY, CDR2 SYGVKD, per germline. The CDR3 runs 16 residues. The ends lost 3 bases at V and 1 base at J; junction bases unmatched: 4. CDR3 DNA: TGTGCCATCAGTGAACACGACAGGGGGAGCAATCAGCCCCAGCATTTT. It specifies CAISEHDRGSNQPQHF.

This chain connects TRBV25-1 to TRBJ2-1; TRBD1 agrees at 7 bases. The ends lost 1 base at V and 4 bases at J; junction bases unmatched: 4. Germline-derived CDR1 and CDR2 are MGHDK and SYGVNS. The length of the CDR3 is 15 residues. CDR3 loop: CASSEWTGPYNEQFF. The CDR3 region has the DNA TGTGCCAGCAGTGAATGGACAGGTCCGTACAATGAGCAGTTCTTC.

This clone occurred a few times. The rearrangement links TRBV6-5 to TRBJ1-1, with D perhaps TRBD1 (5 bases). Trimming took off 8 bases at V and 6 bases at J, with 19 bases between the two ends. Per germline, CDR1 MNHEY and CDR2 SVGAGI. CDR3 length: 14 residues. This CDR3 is CASLSAQGNAEAFF. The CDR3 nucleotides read TGTGCCAGCTTATCCGCCCAGGGCAACGCTGAAGCTTTCTTT.

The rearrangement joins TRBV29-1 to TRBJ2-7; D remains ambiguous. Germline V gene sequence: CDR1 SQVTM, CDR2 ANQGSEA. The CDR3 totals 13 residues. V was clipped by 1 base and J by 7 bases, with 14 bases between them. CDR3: CSVEAGGTWEQYF. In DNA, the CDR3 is TGCAGCGTTGAAGCAGGCGGCACGTGGGAGCAGTACTTC.

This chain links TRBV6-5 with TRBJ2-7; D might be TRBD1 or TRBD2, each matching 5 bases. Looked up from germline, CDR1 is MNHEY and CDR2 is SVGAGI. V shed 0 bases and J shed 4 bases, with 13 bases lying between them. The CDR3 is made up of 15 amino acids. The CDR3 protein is CASSYSGTVFYEQYF. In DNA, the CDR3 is TGTGCCAGCAGTTACTCGGGGACCGTCTTTTACGAGCAGTACTTC.

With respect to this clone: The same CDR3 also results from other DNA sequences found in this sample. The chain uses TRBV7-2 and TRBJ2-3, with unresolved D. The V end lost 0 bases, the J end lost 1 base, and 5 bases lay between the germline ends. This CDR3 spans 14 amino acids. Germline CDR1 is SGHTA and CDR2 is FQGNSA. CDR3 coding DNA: TGTGCCAGCAGCTTAGCTGGGGGCACAGATACGCAGTATTTT. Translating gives CASSLAGGTDTQYF. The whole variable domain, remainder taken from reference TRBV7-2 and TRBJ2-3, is GAGVSQSPSNKVTEKGKDVELRCDPISGHTALYWYRQSLGQGLEFLIYFQGNSAPDKSGLPSDRFSAERTGGSVSTLTIQRTQQEDSAVYLCASSLAGGTDTQYFGPGTRLTVL.

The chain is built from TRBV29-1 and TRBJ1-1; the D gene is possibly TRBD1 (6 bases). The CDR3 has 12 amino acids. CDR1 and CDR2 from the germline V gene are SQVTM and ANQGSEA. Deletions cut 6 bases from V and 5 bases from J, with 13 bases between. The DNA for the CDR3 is TGCAGCGTGACACAGGGAGGGACTGAAGCTTTCTTT. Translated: CSVTQGGTEAFF.

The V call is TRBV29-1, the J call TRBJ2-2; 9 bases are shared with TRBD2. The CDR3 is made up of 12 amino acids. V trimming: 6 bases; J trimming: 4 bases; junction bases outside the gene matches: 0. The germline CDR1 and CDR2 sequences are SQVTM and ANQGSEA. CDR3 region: CSVAGGTGELFF. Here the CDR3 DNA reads TGCAGCGTAGCGGGGGGCACCGGGGAGCTGTTTTTT.

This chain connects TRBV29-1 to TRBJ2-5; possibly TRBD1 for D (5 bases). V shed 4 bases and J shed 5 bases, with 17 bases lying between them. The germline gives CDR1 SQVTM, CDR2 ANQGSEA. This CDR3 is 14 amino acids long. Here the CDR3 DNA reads TGCAGCGTTGTAACAGGCGCGGTGTTTGAGACCCAGTACTTC. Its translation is CSVVTGAVFETQYF.

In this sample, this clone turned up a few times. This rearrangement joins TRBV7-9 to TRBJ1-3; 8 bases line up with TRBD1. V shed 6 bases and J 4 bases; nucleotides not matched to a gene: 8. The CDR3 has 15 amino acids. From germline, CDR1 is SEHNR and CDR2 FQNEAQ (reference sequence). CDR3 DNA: TGTGCCAGCAGTTTTAACCGGGACAGGGGAAACACCATATATTTT. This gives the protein CASSFNRDRGNTIYF.